This entry features one T cell receptor beta chain sequence. The sample has other DNA sequences that encode this CDR3 too. Clones were sequenced by immunoSEQ multiplex PCR, and TCRdb holds only the in-frame ones, with some missing. This table holds about 14,000 clones, about 72% found once. The CDR3 consists of 16 residues. With 2 bases removed from V and 1 base from J, the gap between germline ends came to 11 bases. CDR1 is SNHLY and CDR2 is FYNNEI in the germline V gene. The sample belongs to a study of control samples from healthy donors and cancer patients. The source is a female donor with lung cancer. The V gene is TRBV2, the J gene TRBJ2-2; possibly TRBD2 for D (6 bases). Sequencing was performed on formalin-fixed, paraffin-embedded tissue. The CDR3 bases are TGTGCCAGCAGTGAAATGGGAGCGGGGAACACCGGGGAGCTGTTTTTT. Encoded protein: CASSEMGAGNTGELFF. Based on the CDR3 plus reference TRBV2 and TRBJ2-2, the full variable domain is EPEVTQTPSHQVTQMGQEVILRCVPISNHLYFYWYRQILGQKVEFLVSFYNNEISEKSEIFDDQFSVERPDGSNFTLKIRSTKLEDSAMYFCASSEMGAGNTGELFFGEGSRLTVL.